The rows below give T cell receptor beta chains drawn from one sample of a study of molecular identifiers for immune sequencing clone quantification. TCRdb analysed the PCR reads with MiXCR anew, one entry per CDR3 protein. The sample has about 32,000 distinct CDR3 sequences; under 20% are singletons. Sequencing was done on a sample of naive CD8+ T cells from blood, with Jurkat cell RNA spiked in. All receptors come from a human donor in good health. Some libraries in this study had Jurkat cell RNA spiked in. Both conserved end residues are part of each CDR3. A D gene is named only where the DNA matches it firmly. Size values are once, few and many counts, or a class for expanded clones, and some rows have none.

size: many; J: TRBJ2-5; D: .; V: TRBV10-3; CDR3: CAISESMVETQYF; DNA: TGTGCCATCAGTGAGTCGATGGTGGAGACCCAGTACTTC
size: many; J: TRBJ2-7; D: .; V: TRBV20-1; CDR3: CSARGRASYEQYF; DNA: TGCAGTGCTAGAGGTAGGGCGTCCTACGAGCAGTACTTC
size: many; J: TRBJ2-7; D: TRBD1; V: TRBV4-1; CDR3: CASSYRTGAYEQYF; DNA: TGCGCCAGCAGCTACCGGACAGGTGCCTACGAGCAGTACTTC
size: medium-sized; J: TRBJ2-7; D: TRBD2; V: TRBV4-3; CDR3: CASSQGTVRGGADEQYF; DNA: TGCGCCAGCAGCCAAGGGACGGTCCGGGGGGGCGCGGACGAGCAGTACTTC
size: .; J: TRBJ1-1; D: .; V: TRBV19; CDR3: CASSIGGMNTEAFF; DNA: TGTGCCAGTAGTATAGGGGGCATGAACACTGAAGCTTTCTTT
size: many; J: TRBJ2-3; D: TRBD2; V: TRBV20-1; CDR3: CSASLAGATKNRDTQYF; DNA: TGCAGTGCTTCGCTAGCGGGGGCTACAAAAAACAGAGATACGCAGTATTTT
size: few; J: TRBJ2-7; D: TRBD1; V: TRBV2; CDR3: CAPTGFSYEQYF; DNA: TGTGCGCCGACAGGGTTCTCCTACGAGCAGTACTTC
size: .; J: TRBJ1-2; D: TRBD1; V: TRBV19; CDR3: CASSHGQGVDGYTF; DNA: TGTGCCAGTAGCCACGGACAGGGGGTGGATGGCTACACCTTC
size: many; J: TRBJ2-7; D: TRBD1; V: TRBV29-1; CDR3: CSVEGTGGTYEQYF; DNA: TGCAGCGTTGAAGGAACAGGGGGGACCTACGAGCAGTACTTC
size: many; J: TRBJ2-3; D: TRBD2; V: TRBV4-3; CDR3: CASSHLGPAAGGASTDTQYF; DNA: TGCGCCAGCAGCCACCTGGGGCCAGCAGCGGGGGGCGCGAGCACAGATACGCAGTATTTT
size: many; J: TRBJ2-3; D: TRBD2; V: TRBV19; CDR3: CASSIGLAGGPVADTQYF; DNA: TGTGCCAGTAGTATAGGTTTAGCGGGGGGGCCGGTTGCAGATACGCAGTATTTT
size: many; J: TRBJ2-3; D: .; V: TRBV2; CDR3: CASSGDSTDTQYF; DNA: TGTGCCAGCAGTGGGGACTCCACAGATACGCAGTATTTT
size: few; J: TRBJ1-5; D: TRBD1; V: TRBV6-5; CDR3: CASSLGAGGVYSNQPQHF; DNA: TGTGCCAGCAGCCTTGGGGCAGGGGGCGTCTATAGCAATCAGCCCCAGCATTTT
size: many; J: TRBJ2-3; D: .; V: TRBV3-1; CDR3: CASSQTVASTDTQYF; DNA: TGTGCCAGCAGCCAGACTGTTGCTAGCACAGATACGCAGTATTTT
size: .; J: TRBJ2-1; D: .; V: TRBV4-1; CDR3: CASSQLITGRREQFF; DNA: TGCGCCAGCAGCCAACTCATAACGGGGAGGCGGGAGCAGTTCTTC
size: .; J: TRBJ2-1; D: TRBD2; V: TRBV11-2; CDR3: CASSLPGGSYNEQFF; DNA: TGTGCCAGCAGCTTACCGGGGGGCTCCTACAATGAGCAGTTCTTC
size: many; J: TRBJ2-5; D: TRBD1; V: TRBV4-3; CDR3: CASSQSTGVWGTQYF; DNA: TGCGCCAGCAGCCAAAGCACAGGGGTATGGGGGACCCAGTACTTC
size: many; J: TRBJ2-7; D: TRBD1; V: TRBV4-1; CDR3: CASSRQGSYEQYF; DNA: TGCGCCAGCAGCCGACAGGGCTCCTACGAGCAGTACTTC
size: many; J: TRBJ1-1; D: .; V: TRBV4-1; CDR3: CASSLDDKMGPEAFF; DNA: TGCGCCAGCAGCCTAGATGACAAAATGGGCCCTGAAGCTTTCTTT
size: many; J: TRBJ2-1; D: .; V: TRBV4-1; CDR3: CASSHPGLANNEQFF; DNA: TGCGCCAGCAGCCACCCGGGACTCGCCAACAATGAGCAGTTCTTC
size: many; J: TRBJ2-3; D: TRBD2; V: TRBV29-1; CDR3: CSVEDRASGGFLGDTQYF; DNA: TGCAGCGTTGAAGATCGGGCCTCGGGGGGGTTCCTAGGAGATACGCAGTATTTT
size: .; J: TRBJ2-1; D: .; V: TRBV14; CDR3: CASSQNPRVSPYNEQFF; DNA: TGTGCCAGCAGCCAAAACCCGAGGGTTAGTCCCTACAATGAGCAGTTCTTC
size: many; J: TRBJ2-3; D: TRBD2; V: TRBV9; CDR3: CASSPGLAEPSDTQYF; DNA: TGTGCCAGCAGCCCCGGACTAGCGGAGCCCTCAGATACGCAGTATTTT
size: .; J: TRBJ2-1; D: .; V: TRBV7-9; CDR3: CASSAPAQHPLNGGYHNEQFF; DNA: TGTGCCAGCAGCGCACCCGCACAACACCCTTTGAACGGGGGTTATCACAATGAGCAGTTCTTC
size: many; J: TRBJ2-5; D: TRBD1; V: TRBV6-6; CDR3: CASTQTRQGKETQYF; DNA: TGTGCCAGCACCCAAACCCGACAGGGGAAAGAGACCCAGTACTTC
size: many; J: TRBJ2-5; D: .; V: TRBV19; CDR3: CASSNTGSAETQYF; DNA: TGTGCCAGTAGTAACACCGGTAGCGCAGAGACCCAGTACTTC
size: few; J: TRBJ2-7; D: TRBD2; V: TRBV6-1; CDR3: CASSVGLAGVNEQYF; DNA: TGTGCCAGCAGTGTGGGACTAGCGGGAGTAAACGAGCAGTACTTC
size: many; J: TRBJ1-2; D: TRBD1; V: TRBV4-3; CDR3: CASSSIGTGRNYGYTF; DNA: TGCGCCAGCAGCTCGATTGGGACAGGGCGAAACTATGGCTACACCTTC
size: .; J: TRBJ2-1; D: TRBD2; V: TRBV5-3; CDR3: CASSLESSGGERFF; DNA: TGCGCCAGCAGCTTGGAGTCTAGCGGGGGTGAGCGGTTCTTC
size: many; J: TRBJ2-3; D: TRBD1; V: TRBV29-1; CDR3: CSVDWLAGGNTDTQYF; DNA: TGCAGCGTTGATTGGTTGGCAGGGGGAAACACAGATACGCAGTATTTT
size: many; J: TRBJ2-3; D: .; V: TRBV20-1; CDR3: CSARSEVAPIFPTDTQYF; DNA: TGCAGTGCTAGATCGGAAGTCGCCCCGATCTTCCCCACAGATACGCAGTATTTT
size: many; J: TRBJ1-2; D: TRBD1; V: TRBV28; CDR3: CASSPRTGPEGYTF; DNA: TGTGCCAGCAGTCCGCGGACAGGGCCAGAAGGCTACACCTTC
size: .; J: TRBJ1-5; D: TRBD1; V: TRBV15; CDR3: CATSTTVDRGRQPQHF; DNA: TGTGCCACCAGCACCACCGTCGACAGGGGCAGGCAGCCCCAGCATTTT
size: few; J: TRBJ1-1; D: TRBD1; V: TRBV13; CDR3: CASSFLGRGTEAFF; DNA: TGTGCCAGCAGCTTCCTGGGCAGGGGGACTGAAGCTTTCTTT
size: few; J: TRBJ2-1; D: .; V: TRBV11-2; CDR3: CASSLDPSDGERFF; DNA: TGTGCCAGCAGCTTAGATCCTAGCGATGGTGAGCGGTTCTTC
size: many; J: TRBJ2-5; D: .; V: TRBV6-5; CDR3: CASSPQSRPETQYF; DNA: TGTGCCAGCAGCCCTCAGAGCCGCCCAGAGACCCAGTACTTC
size: many; J: TRBJ2-2; D: TRBD1; V: TRBV11-2; CDR3: CASSIWDSPVLGNTGELFF; DNA: TGTGCCAGCAGCATCTGGGACAGTCCGGTATTAGGGAACACCGGGGAGCTGTTTTTT
size: many; J: TRBJ1-1; D: .; V: TRBV30; CDR3: CAWSRGVSNTEAFF; DNA: TGTGCCTGGAGTCGGGGGGTTTCGAACACTGAAGCTTTCTTT
size: many; J: TRBJ2-7; D: .; V: TRBV28; CDR3: CASSSRRTPSSYEQYF; DNA: TGTGCCAGCAGTTCCCGTAGGACACCGAGCTCCTACGAGCAGTACTTC
size: few; J: TRBJ1-1; D: .; V: TRBV30; CDR3: CAWSQRITEAFF; DNA: TGTGCCTGGAGCCAGCGGATCACTGAAGCTTTCTTT
size: many; J: TRBJ1-5; D: .; V: TRBV19; CDR3: CASTTGGQPQHF; DNA: TGTGCCAGTACCACCGGGGGTCAGCCCCAGCATTTT
size: many; J: TRBJ2-3; D: .; V: TRBV19; CDR3: CASNPHQGQSTDTQYF; DNA: TGTGCCAGTAATCCACATCAAGGACAGAGCACAGATACGCAGTATTTT
size: many; J: TRBJ1-1; D: .; V: TRBV4-1; CDR3: CASRLADKNTEAFF; DNA: TGCGCCAGCAGGCTTGCAGATAAGAACACTGAAGCTTTCTTT
size: few; J: TRBJ2-2; D: .; V: TRBV3-1; CDR3: CASSPETNTGEPFF; DNA: TGTGCCAGCAGCCCAGAGACTAACACCGGGGAGCCGTTTTTT
size: .; J: TRBJ2-7; D: TRBD1; V: TRBV27; CDR3: CASSLSGTAFCEQYF; DNA: TGTGCCAGCAGTTTATCAGGGACAGCCTTCTGCGAGCAGTACTTC
size: few; J: TRBJ2-2; D: .; V: TRBV27; CDR3: CASGSRQAQVTGELFF; DNA: TGTGCCAGCGGTTCTCGACAGGCCCAAGTCACCGGGGAGCTGTTTTTT
size: few; J: TRBJ1-1; D: .; V: TRBV11-2; CDR3: CANSALGSTGNTEAFF; DNA: TGTGCCAACTCAGCCTTGGGTTCGACAGGGAACACTGAAGCTTTCTTT
size: many; J: TRBJ2-6; D: .; V: TRBV29-1; CDR3: CSVEDSSGANVLTF; DNA: TGCAGCGTTGAGGATAGCTCTGGGGCCAACGTCCTGACTTTC
size: few; J: TRBJ2-3; D: .; V: TRBV11-2; CDR3: CASSLEGLASTDTQYF; DNA: TGTGCCAGCAGCTTAGAGGGATTGGCTAGCACAGATACGCAGTATTTT
size: many; J: TRBJ2-2; D: .; V: TRBV6-6; CDR3: CASSALTLANTGELFF; DNA: TGTGCCAGCAGTGCTCTGACACTCGCGAACACCGGGGAGCTGTTTTTT
size: many; J: TRBJ2-5; D: .; V: TRBV5-6; CDR3: CASSFGPVLLQETQYF; DNA: TGTGCCAGCAGCTTTGGGCCGGTTCTCCTACAAGAGACCCAGTACTTC
size: many; J: TRBJ2-3; D: .; V: TRBV20-1; CDR3: CSARVRGTDTQYF; DNA: TGCAGTGCTAGAGTCCGAGGCACAGATACGCAGTATTTT